This T cell receptor (beta chain) originates from a study of T cell repertoires in cytomegalovirus infection. Study at large: The authors relied on CMV epitopes, both recently identified HLA-C-restricted and well-studied HLA-B-restricted. An indication of both CMV infection and matching HLA type came from public TCR beta signatures.

In this sample, this clonotype turned up many times. Its antigen is undetermined. TCRdb analysed the reads with MiXCR anew, one entry per CDR3 protein. The profile shows approximately 910,000 distinct CDR3 sequences, 30% to 40% of them singletons. The CDR3 loop spans 13 amino acids. Germline V CDR1 and CDR2: SGHTA, FQGNSA. V lost 7 bases and J 3 bases, leaving 10 bases between the germline ends. Study results and limitations: Cumulative frequency (of public TCR beta family members) identified carriers of CMV plus the relevant HLA. Across the ex vivo response, the dominant clonotypes were HLA-C-restricted CMV-specific TCR beta clonotypes.

This receptor was obtained from a human donor in good health (CMV status not recorded). Some clones in this sample may be carry-over from other donors' samples. The source was cultured CD8+ T cells from PBMCs, collected from culture after CMV antigen stimulation. The genes are TRBV7-2 and TRBJ2-1; no definite D call. The CDR3 nucleotides read TGTGCCAGCAACGGACCAGACTACAATGAGCAGTTCTTC. Translated, it gives CASNGPDYNEQFF.